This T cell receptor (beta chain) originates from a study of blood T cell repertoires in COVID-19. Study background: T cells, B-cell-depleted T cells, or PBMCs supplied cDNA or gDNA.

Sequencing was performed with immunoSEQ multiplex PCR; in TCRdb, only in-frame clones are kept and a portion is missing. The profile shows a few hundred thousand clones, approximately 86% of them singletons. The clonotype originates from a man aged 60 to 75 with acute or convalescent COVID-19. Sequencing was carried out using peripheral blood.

DNA of the CDR3: TGTGCCACCAGTGATCCCGGGACTAGCGGGACACGACACGCCGGGGAGCTGTTTTTT. Encoded protein: CATSDPGTSGTRHAGELFF. The chain carries TRBV24-1 and TRBJ2-2; 13 bases match TRBD2. Looked up from germline, CDR1 is KGHDR and CDR2 is SFDVKD. This CDR3 has 19 residues. V dropped 3 bases and J dropped 6; count of bases not matched to a gene: 12.